The 20 T cell receptor beta chains in this list originate from one sample, sequenced in a study of Ad26.COV2.S vaccination and SARS-CoV-2 variants. Treatment reported: roughly 20 received Ad26.COV2.S at low or high dose, single or two shots; about five received placebo; per-sample allocation not given. On day 63 after the first injection, vaccine and placebo recipients gave samples. Profiling relied on immunoSEQ multiplex PCR, and the TCRdb table lists in-frame clones only, not all of them. The data contain about 400,000 clones, approximately 90% of them singletons. The sample was peripheral blood, taken in a trial of Ad26.COV2.S vaccine versus placebo. These receptors were taken from a person aged 18-65 years who received the Ad26.COV2.S COVID-19 vaccine or a placebo.

The V and J genes are TRBV5-1 and TRBJ1-6, with a weak D call TRBD1 (5 bases). The CDR3 extends over 15 amino acids. Looked up from germline, CDR1 is SGHRS and CDR2 is YFSETQ. V lost 0 bases, J lost 5 bases, and 9 bases lay in between. As DNA, the CDR3 is TGCGCCAGCAGCTTGGAAGGGGCAAATAATTCACCCCTCCACTTT. It is translated as CASSLEGANNSPLHF.

The gene calls are TRBV19 and TRBJ1-1; D is possibly TRBD1 (6 bases). Germline CDR1 is LNHDA and CDR2 is SQIVND (reference sequence). V was clipped by 6 bases and J by 3 bases, with 20 bases between them. The CDR3 is made up of 16 amino acids. CDR3 in DNA: TGTGCCAGTAGAATCGGCCCCAGGGGAGGGGACACTGAAGCTTTCTTT. It yields the protein CASRIGPRGGDTEAFF.

The chain uses TRBV4-3 and TRBJ1-4; tentatively, D is TRBD1 (5 bases). The germline V and J ends were trimmed by 1 base and 8 bases, with 11 bases remaining between them. Germline assignment: CDR1 LGHNA and CDR2 YSLEER. The CDR3 is 14 amino acids. The CDR3 bases are TGCGCCAGCAGCCAAGTGTATGGGGGAGAAAAACTGTTTTTT. Protein: CASSQVYGGEKLFF.

The rearrangement uses TRBV9 and TRBJ2-3, with D tentatively TRBD1 (5 bases). V lost 4 bases, J lost 0 bases, and 18 bases lay in between. The CDR3 totals 17 residues. The V gene's germline CDR1 is SGDLS and CDR2 YYNGEE. CDR3 DNA: TGTGCCAGCAGCTCCCGATCGGTAGGGGCAAGCACAGATACGCAGTATTTT. Encoded protein: CASSSRSVGASTDTQYF.

The chain employs TRBV5-1 and TRBJ1-1; TRBD1 matches at 8 bases. Germline CDR1 SGHRS, CDR2 YFSETQ. The CDR3 is made up of 14 amino acids. Trimming cost V 2 bases and J 4 bases; bases outside gene matches: 4. The CDR3 here is CASSFSRGLTEAFF. The CDR3 DNA is TGCGCCAGCAGCTTTTCCAGGGGGCTCACTGAAGCTTTCTTT.

CDR3 residues: CASSQDSANEKLFF. CDR3 coding DNA: TGTGCCAGCAGCCAAGATAGTGCTAATGAAAAACTGTTTTTT. This chain connects TRBV3-1 (or the pseudogene TRBV3-2) to TRBJ1-4; D is undetermined. V was pared by 0 bases and J by 3 bases, with 5 bases between. CDR1 LGHDT and CDR2 YNNKEL come from the germline V gene (reference sequence). The CDR3 is made up of 14 amino acids.

This rearrangement joins TRBV19 to TRBJ2-1, with D perhaps assigned TRBD1 or TRBD2 (5 bases each). Trimming left V 9 bases short and J 13 bases short, with 10 bases between. The CDR3 runs 9 residues. Per the germline V gene, CDR1 is LNHDA and CDR2 is SQIVND (reference sequence). CDR3 protein: CARGDVQFF. CDR3 coding DNA: TGTGCCAGGGGGGACGTCCAGTTCTTC.

The rearrangement links TRBV5-4 to TRBJ2-1, with 11 bases that match TRBD2. The V segment lost 2 bases and the J segment 6 bases; nucleotides outside the gene matches: 4. CDR3 length: 15 amino acids. Germline loops: CDR1 SGHNT, CDR2 YYREEE (reference sequence). Here the CDR3 reads CASSLLAGGPNEQFF. Here the CDR3 DNA reads TGTGCCAGCAGCTTATTAGCGGGGGGGCCCAATGAGCAGTTCTTC.

The CDR3 nucleotides read TGTGCCAGCAGTTCACCAGGGAACGGGGAGCTGTTTTTT. Translating it yields CASSSPGNGELFF. The rearrangement links TRBV27 to TRBJ2-2; perhaps TRBD1 as D (5 bases). Germline CDR1 reads MNHEY; CDR2 reads SMNVEV (reference sequence). The CDR3 runs to 13 residues. Trimming removed 4 bases at V and 7 bases at J, with 10 bases between.

The chain uses TRBV11-2 and TRBJ1-1, with no clear D. The CDR3 has 14 amino acids. V was pared by 5 bases and J by 5 bases, with 15 bases between. Germline loops: CDR1 SGHAT, CDR2 FQNNGV. The CDR3 DNA reads as TGTGCCAGCAGCCGACGGAACCTGGTAACTGAAGCTTTCTTT. This translates into CASSRRNLVTEAFF.

This rearrangement joins TRBV7-2 to TRBJ2-5, with 11 bases fitting TRBD2. V lost 3 bases, J lost 1 base, and 7 bases stayed unmatched. Germline V gene data show CDR1 as SGHTA and CDR2 as FQGNSA. This CDR3 has 17 residues. DNA for the CDR3: TGTGCCAGCAGCTTGTTCGTCCTAGCGGGGGGCCAAGAGACCCAGTACTTC. Encoded protein: CASSLFVLAGGQETQYF. Drawing the rest from reference TRBV7-2 and TRBJ2-5, the complete variable domain is GAGVSQSPSNKVTEKGKDVELRCDPISGHTALYWYRQSLGQGLEFLIYFQGNSAPDKSGLPSDRFSAERTGGSVSTLTIQRTQQEDSAVYLCASSLFVLAGGQETQYFGPGTRLLVL.

The V gene is TRBV2, the J gene TRBJ1-3; 7 bases match TRBD1. The V gene end was trimmed by 10 bases and the J gene end by 4 bases; junction bases not matched to a gene: 10. Germline V gene sequence: CDR1 SNHLY, CDR2 FYNNEI. The CDR3 loop spans 14 amino acids. As DNA, the CDR3 is TGTGCCATCTACGACGGACAGGAGGGAAACACCATATATTTT. As protein: CAIYDGQEGNTIYF.

V usage is TRBV5-8 and J usage is TRBJ1-6; D gene uncertain. Germline-derived CDR1 and CDR2 are SGHTS and YDEGEE. Trimming pared 1 base from V and 10 bases from J, leaving 9 bases between. The CDR3 is made up of 13 amino acids. CDR3 nucleotide sequence: TGTGCCAGCAGCTTGATGAGAGAGTCACCCCTCCACTTT. Protein: CASSLMRESPLHF.

CDR3 nucleotide sequence: TGTGCCAGCAGTGAAGGAACAGCCCAGGCGGGGTATGGCTACACCTTC. It is translated as CASSEGTAQAGYGYTF. This chain joins TRBV6-1 and TRBJ1-2; D remains ambiguous. The CDR3 runs 16 residues. Between the trimmed V and J ends, which lost 1 base and 5 bases, there was a span of 17 bases. Germline V gene sequence: CDR1 MNHNS, CDR2 SASEGT.

The CDR3 reads CASSLGQGVSPLHF. In DNA, the CDR3 is TGTGCCAGCAGCTTAGGACAGGGGGTTTCACCCCTCCACTTT. The chain recombines TRBV11-2 with TRBJ1-6; TRBD1 matches at 9 bases. Germline CDR1 SGHAT, CDR2 FQNNGV. This CDR3 has 14 amino acids. With 1 base clipped from V and 9 bases from J, the junction kept 1 base outside the gene matches.

The genes are TRBV2 and TRBJ2-1, with 11 bases matching TRBD2. This CDR3 is built from 15 residues. Looked up from germline, CDR1 is SNHLY and CDR2 is FYNNEI. Trimming took 1 base from V and 9 from J; bases not matched to a gene: 5. CDR3 amino acids: CASSEGPSGGIEQFF. CDR3 DNA: TGTGCCAGCAGTGAAGGTCCTAGCGGGGGGATTGAGCAGTTCTTC.

This clone was detected only once. The gene calls are TRBV18 and TRBJ1-3, with 8 bases aligning to TRBD1. The germline V gene has CDR1 KGHSH and CDR2 LQKENI. The CDR3 spans 16 residues. The trim removed 2 bases at V and 0 bases at J, leaving 3 bases unmatched. The CDR3: CASSPNRGDSGNTIYF. The CDR3 DNA reads TGTGCCAGCTCACCAAACAGGGGGGACTCTGGAAACACCATATATTTT.

The CDR3 reads CASSQYRETQYF. As DNA, the CDR3 is TGTGCCAGCAGCCAATATCGGGAGACCCAGTACTTC. The rearrangement joins TRBV14 to TRBJ2-5; D unresolved. The CDR3 is 12 residues long. Trimming cost V 2 bases and J 5 bases, with 6 bases left between them. The germline CDR1 and CDR2 sequences are SGHDN and FVKESK.

The chain recombines TRBV19 with TRBJ1-1, with D unclear. Deletions cut 4 bases from V and 1 base from J, with 16 bases between. In germline, CDR1 is LNHDA, CDR2 SQIVND (reference sequence). The CDR3 length is 16 residues. CDR3 protein: CASSKAQSKGNTEAFF. CDR3 in DNA: TGTGCCAGTAGTAAAGCACAATCTAAAGGGAACACTGAAGCTTTCTTT.

V and J are TRBV5-1 and TRBJ2-1, with 8 bases that match TRBD2. This CDR3 is built from 15 residues. Germline V gives CDR1 SGHRS, CDR2 YFSETQ. V lost 0 bases to trimming and J lost 2 bases; unmatched junction nucleotides: 1. As DNA, the CDR3 is TGCGCCAGCAGCTTGGACGGGGGGGCCTACAATGAGCAGTTCTTC. Protein product: CASSLDGGAYNEQFF.